This T cell receptor (beta chain) was identified in a study of OX40 agonist ivuxolimab in advanced cancers. A note on the overall study: The costimulatory receptor OX40 (CD134) was targeted by ivuxolimab, a fully human IgG2 agonistic monoclonal antibody. Intravenous ivuxolimab was administered to patients every 2 weeks at six dose levels: 0.01, 0.1, 0.3, 1.5, 3 and 10 mg/kg. Of the approximately 54 dose-escalation patients, hepatocellular carcinoma was present in about 20, melanoma in around 15, renal cell carcinoma in 9 and head and neck cancer in 9. A male proportion of roughly 80% and a mean age of roughly 55 years, ranging from about 20 to 80, were recorded for the dose-escalation cohort. Patients were allowed to have had prior anti-PD-1, anti-PD-L1 or anti-CTLA-4 therapy, and approximately 40% of the dose-escalation patients had been treated with checkpoint inhibitors. Partial responses were achieved by three dose-escalation patients, of whom one had hepatocellular carcinoma and two had cutaneous melanoma. Peripheral TCRbeta sequencing aimed to test whether ivuxolimab altered TCR sequence diversity and caused clonal T-cell expansion. The paper covers the monotherapy dose-escalation part of the phase I ivuxolimab trial, which included N of about 50 patients. Broad study findings and their caveats: In the 0.1-3.0 mg/kg groups, partial responders had among the lowest normalized peripheral clonal expansion, particularly in CD8+ T cells. Low levels of normalized T-cell clonal expansion were also seen in some patients who did not respond. Clonal expansion of both CD4+ and CD8+ blood T cells was observed from baseline to week 6 at doses 0.1 to 3.0 mg/kg. The antigen specificity of the peripheral T cells that underwent clonal expansion was not determined. On average, CD8+ T cells showed more expanded clones than CD4+ T cells after ivuxolimab.

Worth noting for this clone: Its antigen specificity is not known. No much larger clonotype is one base removed from it; base qualities were not supplied.

Genomic DNA was extracted from sorted cells for sequencing of the TCRbeta CDR3 region. TCRbeta CDR3 regions were sequenced using the immunoSEQ Assay. The clones in this table, taken by TCRdb from immuneACCESS, are in-frame only. Not every clone is retained; where verified, under half of the shortfall comes from an unresolved V gene, and the cause of the rest is unknown. Across this sample there are roughly 83,000 clones, with about 89% seen only once. The ten biggest clones cover roughly 8.7% of the sample. Patients with autoimmune disease history or receiving systemic immunosuppression were excluded from the trial. In every dose cohort, peripheral blood was drawn for TCR sequencing at baseline, cycle 4 day 1, and cycle 7 day 1. Samples came from an open-label, multicenter, first-in-human phase I dose-escalation trial of ivuxolimab. Adults with locally advanced or metastatic head and neck squamous cell, hepatocellular, melanoma or renal cell carcinoma were enrolled in the trial. Before TCR sequencing, CD4+ and CD8+ T cells were separately sorted from peripheral blood.

As encoded in the germline V gene, CDR1 is LGHNA while CDR2 is YNFKEQ. V loses 5 bases of germline sequence and J loses 6 bases, and the interval between the two ends is 10 bases. There are 13 amino acids in the CDR3, from cysteine to phenylalanine inclusive. Kept here is only the CDR3 DNA, which spans 39 bases and is read in frame from base 1. The sample in question was CD4+ or CD8+ T cells sorted from blood, obtained in a trial of the OX40 agonist ivuxolimab. The rearranged segments are TRBV4-2 and TRBJ2-2; confidence is insufficient to name the D gene. The clonotype originates from an adult with an advanced solid tumor such as melanoma, head and neck, liver or kidney cancer. The CDR3 loop reads CASSYRGAGELFF. The sequence in DNA is TGTGCCAGCAGCTACAGAGGCGCCGGGGAGCTGTTTTTT.